The 18 T cell receptor beta chains reported below all come from one sample, sequenced in a study of cytomegalovirus exposure and HLA in healthy donors (dated 2017 in TCRdb). Libraries came from the immunoSEQ multiplex PCR assay. This is the immuneACCESS table as TCRdb keeps it, with only in-frame sequences that have V and J called. A part of the clones is gone; compared with another copy, unresolved V genes explain less than half, and the rest is unexplained. This sample comprises about 180,000 clones, approximately 89% of them detected only once. The top ten clonotypes cover less than 3.5% of the sample. Sequenced input: PBMCs. The receptors here all came from a man aged 18 to 30 in good health and CMV-seropositive.

This clone was seen once. This sequence joins TRBV6-6 and TRBJ1-5; 7 bases are shared with TRBD1. The germline CDR1 and CDR2 sequences are MNHNY and SVGAGI (reference sequence). The V and J ends lost 7 bases and 6 bases, in that order; junction bases with no gene match: 12. The CDR3 is 15 amino acids. The CDR3: CASTKTRQGFQPQHF. CDR3 nucleotide sequence: TGTGCCAGCACCAAAACGCGACAGGGATTTCAGCCCCAGCATTTT.

V gene TRBV5-1 combines with J gene TRBJ2-1; weak D call: TRBD2 (6 bases). The CDR3 covers 20 residues. The V and J ends lost 1 base and 2 bases respectively, with 25 bases between them. From germline, CDR1 is SGHRS and CDR2 YFSETQ. CDR3 bases: TGCGCCAGCAGCTTGAGAGGTCGTGGGCTTGGGACTTCCCCCTACAATGAGCAGTTCTTC. Its protein product is CASSLRGRGLGTSPYNEQFF.

The chain carries TRBV11-3 and TRBJ1-5; TRBD1 is a possible D gene (6 bases). V was pared by 0 bases and J by 7 bases, with 16 bases between. Germline V lookup: CDR1 SGHNT, CDR2 YENEEA. This CDR3 has 16 residues. The CDR3 protein is CASSLDIRGGGQPQHF. The DNA of the CDR3 is TGTGCCAGCAGCTTAGATATCAGAGGGGGTGGGCAGCCCCAGCATTTT.

This rearrangement joins TRBV5-6 to TRBJ1-1; D unresolved. This CDR3 is 12 amino acids long. CDR1 SGHDT and CDR2 YYEEEE come from the germline V gene. The ends were cut back, 4 bases at V and 5 bases at J, with 9 bases in the middle. CDR3 DNA sequence: TGTGCCAGCAGCCCCGGCGGGACTGAAGCTTTCTTT. It encodes CASSPGGTEAFF.

This chain links TRBV13 with TRBJ2-3; possible D gene TRBD1, 6 bases. The V gene's germline CDR1 is PRHDT and CDR2 FYEKMQ (reference sequence). CDR3 length: 16 amino acids. V was trimmed by 5 bases and J by 2 bases, leaving 17 bases between them. Here the CDR3 DNA reads TGTGCCAGCAGCGTACCTGGGGACACGTACACAGATACGCAGTATTTT. Amino acids: CASSVPGDTYTDTQYF.

The CDR3 reads CATSPSGGLYNSPLHF. In DNA, the CDR3 is TGTGCCACCAGCCCATCAGGTGGACTCTATAATTCACCCCTCCACTTT. The rearrangement joins TRBV19 to TRBJ1-6; D is ambiguous. CDR1 and CDR2 from the germline V gene are LNHDA and SQIVND (reference sequence). The CDR3 consists of 16 residues. Trimming removed 10 bases at V and 3 bases at J, with 19 bases between.

The CDR3 loop reads CASSETSGSDTQYF. For the CDR3, the DNA is TGTGCCAGCAGTGAGACTAGCGGCTCAGATACGCAGTATTTT. V and J are TRBV6-4 and TRBJ2-3; 9 bases align to TRBD2. V was pared by 3 bases and J by 4 bases, with 2 bases of the junction left unmatched. The length of the CDR3 is 14 residues. In germline, CDR1 is MRHNA, CDR2 SNTAGT.

The chain employs TRBV19 and TRBJ2-4; 7 bases are a match to TRBD1. The trim removed 4 bases at V and 0 bases at J, leaving 3 bases unmatched. Germline loops: CDR1 LNHDA, CDR2 SQIVND (reference sequence). This CDR3 has 15 amino acids. The CDR3 nucleotides are TGTGCCAGTAGTACCCACAGGGGAGCCAAAAACATTCAGTACTTC. As protein: CASSTHRGAKNIQYF.

J is TRBJ2-3 and V is TRBV14; D call uncertain. Germline values: CDR1 SGHDN, CDR2 FVKESK. The CDR3 has 12 amino acids. The germline V and J ends were trimmed by 4 bases and 6 bases, with 8 bases remaining between them. In DNA form, the CDR3 reads TGTGCCAGCAGCCCCGTTGCGGATACGCAGTATTTT. It encodes CASSPVADTQYF.

This clone was seen a handful of times. V and J are TRBV18 and TRBJ2-7, with 14 bases identical to TRBD2. This CDR3 contains 15 residues. Looked up from germline, CDR1 is KGHSH and CDR2 is LQKENI. With V trimmed by 4 bases and J by 3 bases, 2 bases remained unmatched. CDR3: CASSLTSGRVYEQYF. In DNA form, the CDR3 reads TGTGCCAGCTCACTGACTAGCGGGAGGGTCTACGAGCAGTACTTC.

The chain is built from TRBV18 and TRBJ2-3, with D hard to call. The CDR3 covers 13 residues. V was cut by 5 bases and J by 4 bases, with 10 bases left in between. Per germline, CDR1 KGHSH and CDR2 LQKENI. CDR3 in amino acids: CASSVQTPDTQYF. The CDR3 nucleotides are TGTGCCAGCTCAGTGCAGACTCCAGATACGCAGTATTTT.

This chain joins TRBV5-5 and TRBJ1-2; 10 nucleotides agree with TRBD1. The CDR3 length is 16 residues. The ends lost 1 base at V and 6 bases at J; junction bases unmatched: 9. Germline CDR1 and CDR2: SGHKS and YYEKEE (reference sequence). CDR3 sequence: CASSLLGQGSRDGYTF. CDR3 in DNA: TGTGCCAGCAGCTTGTTGGGACAGGGGTCGCGGGATGGCTACACCTTC.

The gene calls are TRBV6-6 and TRBJ2-2; 7 bases are a match to TRBD2. Per the germline V gene, CDR1 is MNHNY and CDR2 is SVGAGI (reference sequence). This CDR3 has 12 amino acids. V gave up 6 bases and J gave up 7 bases; unmatched junction bases: 2. This CDR3 is CASSQRGGELFF. CDR3 in DNA: TGTGCCAGCAGCCAGCGGGGCGGGGAGCTGTTTTTT.

A remark on this clone: One end of the junction varies from germline; a read error may be responsible. The rearrangement links TRBV7-7 to TRBJ2-7, with D possibly TRBD2 on 6 matching bases. The CDR3 consists of 14 residues. Germline-derived CDR1 and CDR2 are SSHAT and FNYEAQ (reference sequence). The chain's CDR3 is CASSPGGTPYEQYF. CDR3 coding DNA: TGTGCTAGCAGCCCCGGGGGAACCCCCTACGAGCAGTACTTC. Variable domain in full (rest from reference TRBV7-7 and TRBJ2-7): GAGVSQSPRYKVTKRGQDVTLRCDPISSHATLYWYQQALGQGPEFLTYFNYEAQPDKSGLPSDRFSAERPEGSISTLTIQRTEQRDSAMYRCASSPGGTPYEQYFGPGTRLTVT.

The rearrangement uses TRBV7-3 and TRBJ2-3; the D gene is possibly TRBD1 (6 bases). Germline assignment: CDR1 SGHTA and CDR2 FQGTGA. The CDR3 runs 14 residues. V lost 3 bases and J 6 bases, leaving 13 bases between the germline ends. As DNA, the CDR3 is TGTGCCAGCAGCTTCTACGGGACATGGGATACGCAGTATTTT. Its protein is CASSFYGTWDTQYF.

This clone was observed a few times. The chain has TRBV27 and TRBJ2-7; D possibly corresponds to TRBD1 (6 bases). The CDR3 spans 14 residues. V lost 3 bases and J lost 4, with 13 bases in between. Per the germline V gene, CDR1 is MNHEY and CDR2 is SMNVEV (reference sequence). CDR3 residues: CASSFRDTRYEQYF. CDR3 nucleotide sequence: TGTGCCAGCAGTTTCCGGGACACTAGGTACGAGCAGTACTTC.

The rearrangement links TRBV7-9 to TRBJ2-7, with 8 bases fitting TRBD2. Germline loops: CDR1 SEHNR, CDR2 FQNEAQ (reference sequence). Trimming took 1 base from V and 2 from J; bases not matched to a gene: 7. The CDR3 is 16 amino acids. CDR3 DNA: TGTGCCAGCAGCTTAGGTGCGGGGGGCTCCACCTACGAGCAGTACTTC. Residues: CASSLGAGGSTYEQYF.

The chain recombines TRBV30 with TRBJ2-5; 7 bases agree with TRBD1. Germline values: CDR1 GTSNPN, CDR2 SVGIG (reference sequence). CDR3 length: 15 amino acids. J was trimmed by 4 bases and V by 1 base; bases with no gene match: 9. CDR3 coding DNA: TGTGCCTGGAGTGAAAGGACAGGAGGAGGAGAGACCCAGTACTTC. Residues: CAWSERTGGGETQYF. Drawing the rest from reference TRBV30 and TRBJ2-5, the complete variable domain is SQTIHQWPATLVQPVGSPLSLECTVEGTSNPNLYWYRQAAGRGLQLLFYSVGIGQISSEVPQNLSASRPQDRQFILSSKKLLLSDSGFYLCAWSERTGGGETQYFGPGTRLLVL.